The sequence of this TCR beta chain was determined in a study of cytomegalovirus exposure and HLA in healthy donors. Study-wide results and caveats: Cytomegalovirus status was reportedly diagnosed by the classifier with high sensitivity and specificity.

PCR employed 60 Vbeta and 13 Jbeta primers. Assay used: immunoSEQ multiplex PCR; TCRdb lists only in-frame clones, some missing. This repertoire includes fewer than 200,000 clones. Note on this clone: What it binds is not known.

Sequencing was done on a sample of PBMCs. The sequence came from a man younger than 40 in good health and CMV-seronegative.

The CDR3 DNA follows: TGTGCCAGCAGCCGGACAGGGGGCCGCTACGAGCAGTACTTC. This gives the protein CASSRTGGRYEQYF. This sequence joins TRBV7-9 and TRBJ2-5; 11 bases are shared with TRBD1. The tail of the sequence fits TRBJ2-7 better, so the J call may be wrong. Germline loops: CDR1 SEHNR, CDR2 FQNEAQ (reference sequence). The CDR3 is 14 amino acids.